A single sample is the source of the 12 T cell receptor beta chains below, sequenced in a study of cytomegalovirus exposure and HLA in healthy donors. It was with 60 Vbeta and 13 Jbeta primers that the PCR ran. Repertoires were generated with immunoSEQ multiplex PCR, while TCRdb's copy carries only in-frame clones and drops some. The table includes roughly 100,000 clones, about 72% detected once. Sample: PBMCs. The receptor set was obtained from a woman aged 60 to 75 in good health and CMV-seropositive.

The chain uses TRBV15 and TRBJ2-7, with 9 bases lining up with TRBD2. CDR1 and CDR2 from the germline V gene are LNHNV and YYDKDF (reference sequence). V gave up 6 bases and J gave up 3 bases; unmatched junction bases: 9. The CDR3 is made up of 15 amino acids. The CDR3 DNA is TGTGCCACCAGACCTGGACTAGCGATGATCTACGAGCAGTACTTC. It codes for CATRPGLAMIYEQYF.

This clone appeared a single time. The rearrangement links TRBV5-1 to TRBJ2-7, with 7 bases matching TRBD2. CDR1 SGHRS and CDR2 YFSETQ come from the germline V gene. V gave up 0 bases and J gave up 2 bases; unmatched junction bases: 2. CDR3 length equals 14 residues. CDR3 nucleotide sequence: TGCGCCAGCAGCTTGGCAGCGGGGCCCTACGAGCAGTACTTC. This encodes CASSLAAGPYEQYF.

This chain uses TRBV5-1 with TRBJ2-7, with D perhaps TRBD1 (6 bases). Trimming shortened V by 4 bases and J by 3 bases, and 8 bases separated the two germline ends. CDR1 and CDR2 (germline): SGHRS, YFSETQ. The CDR3 has 12 amino acids. The CDR3 DNA is TGCGCCAGCAGCACGGACAGCTACGAGCAGTACTTC. It yields the protein CASSTDSYEQYF.

This chain uses TRBV7-2 with TRBJ2-2; D perhaps matches TRBD1 (6 bases). With 4 bases removed from V and 3 bases from J, the gap between germline ends came to 15 bases. The CDR3 is 16 amino acids. Germline V lookup: CDR1 SGHTA, CDR2 FQGNSA. CDR3 DNA: TGTGCCAGCAGCTCCGGACAGTTCTTTTACACCGGGGAGCTGTTTTTT. This sequence encodes CASSSGQFFYTGELFF.

V gene TRBV9 combines with J gene TRBJ2-1, with 9 positions matching TRBD2. The germline V gene has CDR1 SGDLS and CDR2 YYNGEE. Trimming removed 0 bases from V and 8 bases from J; junction bases left unmatched: 6. The CDR3 runs 15 residues. CDR3 protein: CASSVGVAGADEQFF. Written as DNA, the CDR3 is TGTGCCAGCAGCGTAGGGGTAGCGGGAGCGGATGAGCAGTTCTTC.

The sample holds one count of this clone. This chain links TRBV28 with TRBJ1-5, with 9 bases aligning to TRBD1. In germline, CDR1 is MDHEN, CDR2 SYDVKM. The CDR3 is 15 residues long. V lost 6 bases, J lost 7 bases, and 10 bases stayed unmatched. The CDR3 is CASRTEQGAQQPQHF. As DNA, the CDR3 is TGTGCCAGCAGGACCGAACAGGGGGCACAGCAGCCCCAGCATTTT.

This clone was counted only a few times. The chain employs TRBV6-5 and TRBJ2-7, with 12 bases matching TRBD2. V shed 6 bases, J shed 4 bases, and the junction held 4 bases outside the gene matches. Germline V gene data show CDR1 as MNHEY and CDR2 as SVGAGI. The CDR3 is 14 residues long. The CDR3 DNA is TGTGCCAGCAGGAGGACTAGCGGGAATTACGAGCAGTACTTC. Translated, it gives CASRRTSGNYEQYF.

As concerns this clone: The junction shows a germline mismatch at one end, possibly a read error. At the DNA level, this CDR3 is encoded by other sequences in the same sample as well. DNA for the CDR3: TGTGCCAGTAGTTACTCGGGGGGGAACACCATATATTTT. This gives the protein CASSYSGGNTIYF. This rearrangement joins TRBV6-5 to TRBJ1-3; TRBD1 is a possible D gene (5 bases). Germline CDR1 reads MNHEY; CDR2 reads SVGAGI. This CDR3 has 13 amino acids.

The V and J genes are TRBV28 and TRBJ1-1; the D gene is possibly TRBD1 (5 bases). From germline, CDR1 is MDHEN and CDR2 SYDVKM. Trimming cost V 6 bases and J 0 bases, with 14 bases left between them. CDR3 length equals 15 residues. CDR3 DNA: TGTGCCAGCAGCCCGGGGGGACTCATGAACACTGAAGCTTTCTTT. Encoded protein: CASSPGGLMNTEAFF.

The chain joins TRBV19 to TRBJ1-1; D perhaps matches TRBD1 (5 bases). Trimming shortened V by 6 bases and J by 1 base, and 24 bases separated the two germline ends. CDR3 length: 18 amino acids. Germline V CDR1 and CDR2: LNHDA, SQIVND (reference sequence). The chain's CDR3 is CASSTTWGDLRGNTEAFF. The CDR3 nucleotides are TGTGCCAGTAGCACAACTTGGGGGGATTTACGGGGGAACACTGAAGCTTTCTTT.

The V and J genes are TRBV10-3 and TRBJ2-3; D is undetermined. The CDR3 is 13 amino acids. Trimming removed 1 base at V and 4 bases at J, with 6 bases between. Per the germline V gene, CDR1 is ENHRY and CDR2 is SYGVKD. For the CDR3, the DNA is TGTGCCATCAGTGAGTTACGGGCAGATACGCAGTATTTT. Protein product: CAISELRADTQYF.

V gene TRBV5-1 combines with J gene TRBJ2-7; TRBD2 aligns across 9 bases. The V gene end was trimmed by 4 bases and the J gene end by 2 bases; junction bases not matched to a gene: 7. The CDR3 contains 15 residues. From germline, CDR1 is SGHRS and CDR2 YFSETQ. CDR3 bases: TGCGCCAGCAGCGCAGCGACTAGCGGAACCTACGAGCAGTACTTC. Protein sequence: CASSAATSGTYEQYF.